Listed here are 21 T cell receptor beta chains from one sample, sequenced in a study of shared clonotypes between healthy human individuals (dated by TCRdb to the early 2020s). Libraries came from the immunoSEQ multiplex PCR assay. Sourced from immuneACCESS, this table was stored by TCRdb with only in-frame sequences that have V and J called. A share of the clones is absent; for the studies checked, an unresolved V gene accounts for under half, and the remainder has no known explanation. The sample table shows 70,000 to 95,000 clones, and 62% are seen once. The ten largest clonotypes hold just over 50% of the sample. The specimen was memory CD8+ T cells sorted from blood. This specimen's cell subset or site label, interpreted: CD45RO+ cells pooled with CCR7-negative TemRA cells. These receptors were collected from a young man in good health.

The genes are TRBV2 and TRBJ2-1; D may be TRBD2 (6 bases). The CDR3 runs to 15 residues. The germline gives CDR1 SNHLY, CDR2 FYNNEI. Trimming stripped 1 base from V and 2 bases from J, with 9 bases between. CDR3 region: CASSEGIAAYNEQFF. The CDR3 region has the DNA TGTGCCAGCAGTGAAGGCATAGCGGCCTACAATGAGCAGTTCTTC.

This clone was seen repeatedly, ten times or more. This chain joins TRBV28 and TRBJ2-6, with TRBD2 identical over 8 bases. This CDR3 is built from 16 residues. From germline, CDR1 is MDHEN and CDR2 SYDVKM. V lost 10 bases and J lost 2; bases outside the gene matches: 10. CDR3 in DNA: TGTGCCACCCTTCCGGGAGGGTTCACTGGGGCCAACGTCCTGACTTTC. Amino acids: CATLPGGFTGANVLTF.

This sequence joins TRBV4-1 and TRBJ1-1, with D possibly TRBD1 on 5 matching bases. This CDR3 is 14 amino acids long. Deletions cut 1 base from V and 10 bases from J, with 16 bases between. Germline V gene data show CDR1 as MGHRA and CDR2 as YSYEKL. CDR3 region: CASSQGVSGGGAFF. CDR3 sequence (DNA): TGCGCCAGCAGCCAAGGGGTTAGCGGGGGGGGAGCTTTCTTT.

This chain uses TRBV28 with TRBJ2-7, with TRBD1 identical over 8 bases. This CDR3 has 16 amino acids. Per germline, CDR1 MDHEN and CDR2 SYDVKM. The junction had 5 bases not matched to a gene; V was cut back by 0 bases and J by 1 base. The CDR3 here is CASSLWTGDISYEQYF. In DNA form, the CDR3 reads TGTGCCAGCAGTTTATGGACAGGGGATATTTCCTACGAGCAGTACTTC.

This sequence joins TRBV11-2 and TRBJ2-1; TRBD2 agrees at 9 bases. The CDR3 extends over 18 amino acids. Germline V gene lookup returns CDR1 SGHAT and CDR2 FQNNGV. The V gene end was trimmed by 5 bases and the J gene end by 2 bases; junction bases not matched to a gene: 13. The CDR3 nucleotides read TGTGCCAGCAGCCCCTCTACAGCGGGAGGTGCCGCCTACAATGAGCAGTTCTTC. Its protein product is CASSPSTAGGAAYNEQFF.

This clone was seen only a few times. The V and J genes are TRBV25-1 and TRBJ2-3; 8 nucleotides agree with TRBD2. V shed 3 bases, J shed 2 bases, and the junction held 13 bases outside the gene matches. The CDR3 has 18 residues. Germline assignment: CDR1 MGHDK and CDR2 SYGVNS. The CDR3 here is CASSDGTSGGYPTDTQYF. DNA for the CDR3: TGTGCCAGCAGTGACGGAACAAGCGGGGGATACCCCACAGATACGCAGTATTTT.

The CDR3 nucleotides are TGTGCCAGCAGCTTATTCCCATCGGAGGACTACACCTTC. The encoded protein is CASSLFPSEDYTF. The rearrangement links TRBV11-2 to TRBJ1-2; no definite D call. This CDR3 is built from 13 residues. V lost 2 bases, J lost 10 bases, and 14 bases lay in between. Germline CDR1 is SGHAT and CDR2 is FQNNGV. Full variable domain (remainder filled in from reference TRBV11-2 and TRBJ1-2): EAGVAQSPRYKIIEKRQSVAFWCNPISGHATLYWYQQILGQGPKLLIQFQNNGVVDDSQLPKDRFSAERLKGVDSTLKIQPAKLEDSAVYLCASSLFPSEDYTFGSGTRLTVV.

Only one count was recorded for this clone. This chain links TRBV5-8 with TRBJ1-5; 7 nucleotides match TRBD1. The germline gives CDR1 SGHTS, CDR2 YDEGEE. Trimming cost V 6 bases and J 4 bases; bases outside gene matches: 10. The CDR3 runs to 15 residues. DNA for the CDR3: TGTGCCAGCATTCGAGACGGGACAGCGAATCAGCCCCAGCATTTT. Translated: CASIRDGTANQPQHF. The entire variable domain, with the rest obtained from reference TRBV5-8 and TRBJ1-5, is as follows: EAGVTQSPTHLIKTRGQQATLRCSPISGHTSVYWYQQALGLGLQFLLWYDEGEERNRGNFPPRFSGRQFPNYSSELNVNALELEDSALYLCASIRDGTANQPQHFGDGTRLSIL.

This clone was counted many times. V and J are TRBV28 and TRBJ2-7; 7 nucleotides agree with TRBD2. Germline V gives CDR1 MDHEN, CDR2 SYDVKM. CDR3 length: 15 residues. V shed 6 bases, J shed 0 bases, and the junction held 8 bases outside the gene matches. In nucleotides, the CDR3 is TGTGCCAGCAGGCCAGCGGGACTCAACTCCTACGAGCAGTACTTC. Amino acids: CASRPAGLNSYEQYF.

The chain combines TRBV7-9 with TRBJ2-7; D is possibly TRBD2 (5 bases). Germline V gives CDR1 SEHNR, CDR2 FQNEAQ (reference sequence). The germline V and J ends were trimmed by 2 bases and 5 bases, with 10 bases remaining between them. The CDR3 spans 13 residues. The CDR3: CASSLRGLDEQYF. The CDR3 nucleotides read TGTGCCAGCAGCTTACGGGGTCTGGACGAGCAGTACTTC.

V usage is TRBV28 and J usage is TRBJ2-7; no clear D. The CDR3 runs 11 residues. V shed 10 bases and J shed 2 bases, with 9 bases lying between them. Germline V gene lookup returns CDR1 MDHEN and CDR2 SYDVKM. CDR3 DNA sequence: TGTGCCACGGCAGGTGCCTACGAGCAGTACTTC. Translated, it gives CATAGAYEQYF. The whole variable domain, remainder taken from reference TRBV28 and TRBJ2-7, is DVKVTQSSRYLVKRTGEKVFLECVQDMDHENMFWYRQDPGLGLRLIYFSYDVKMKEKGDIPEGYSVSREKKERFSLILESASTNQTSMYLCATAGAYEQYFGPGTRLTVT.

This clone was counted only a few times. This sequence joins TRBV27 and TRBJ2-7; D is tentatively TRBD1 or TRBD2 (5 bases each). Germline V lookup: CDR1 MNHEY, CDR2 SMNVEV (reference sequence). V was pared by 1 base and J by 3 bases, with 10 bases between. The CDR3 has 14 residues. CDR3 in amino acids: CASSLLGESYEQYF. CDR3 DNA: TGTGCCAGCAGTTTATTGGGGGAAAGCTACGAGCAGTACTTC.

The CDR3 is CASSFLTSGLYNEQFF. The CDR3 DNA sequence: TGTGCCAGCAGTTTCCTGACTAGCGGGTTATACAATGAGCAGTTCTTC. V usage is TRBV6-6 and J usage is TRBJ2-1; TRBD2 agrees at 10 bases. This CDR3 comprises 16 residues. Germline V gives CDR1 MNHNY, CDR2 SVGAGI (reference sequence). J was trimmed by 4 bases and V by 4 bases; bases with no gene match: 7.

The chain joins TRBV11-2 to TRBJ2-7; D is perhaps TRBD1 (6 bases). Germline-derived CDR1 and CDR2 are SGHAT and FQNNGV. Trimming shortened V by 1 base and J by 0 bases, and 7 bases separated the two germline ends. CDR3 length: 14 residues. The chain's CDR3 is CASSLADSSYEQYF. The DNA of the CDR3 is TGTGCCAGCAGCTTAGCGGACAGCTCCTACGAGCAGTACTTC.

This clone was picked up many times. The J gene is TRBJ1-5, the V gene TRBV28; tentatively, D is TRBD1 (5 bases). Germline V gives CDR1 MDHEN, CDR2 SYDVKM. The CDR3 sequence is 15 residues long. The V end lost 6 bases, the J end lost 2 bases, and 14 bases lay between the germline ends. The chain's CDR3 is CASRANLGGNQPQHF. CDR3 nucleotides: TGTGCCAGCAGAGCGAATTTAGGGGGCAATCAGCCCCAGCATTTT. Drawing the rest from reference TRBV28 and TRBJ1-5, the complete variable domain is DVKVTQSSRYLVKRTGEKVFLECVQDMDHENMFWYRQDPGLGLRLIYFSYDVKMKEKGDIPEGYSVSREKKERFSLILESASTNQTSMYLCASRANLGGNQPQHFGDGTRLSIL.

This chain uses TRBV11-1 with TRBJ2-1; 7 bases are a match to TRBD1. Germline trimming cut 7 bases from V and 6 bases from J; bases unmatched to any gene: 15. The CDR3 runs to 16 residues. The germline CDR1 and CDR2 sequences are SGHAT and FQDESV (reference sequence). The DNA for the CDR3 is TGTGCCAGCAACCCGGAGAGACAGGGAAGGGGCAATGAGCAGTTCTTC. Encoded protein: CASNPERQGRGNEQFF.

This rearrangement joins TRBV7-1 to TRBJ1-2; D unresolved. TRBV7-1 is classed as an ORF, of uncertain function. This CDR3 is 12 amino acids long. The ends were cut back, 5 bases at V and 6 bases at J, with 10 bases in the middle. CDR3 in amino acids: CASSPRSDGYTF. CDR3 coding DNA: TGTGCCAGCAGCCCCCGTTCCGATGGCTACACCTTC.

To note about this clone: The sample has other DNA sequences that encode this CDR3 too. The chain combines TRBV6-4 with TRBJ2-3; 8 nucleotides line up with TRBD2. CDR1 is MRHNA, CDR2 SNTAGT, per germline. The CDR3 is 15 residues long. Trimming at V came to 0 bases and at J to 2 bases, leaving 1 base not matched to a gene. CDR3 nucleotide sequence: TGTGCCAGCAGTGACTCAGCGGGGGCCACAGATACGCAGTATTTT. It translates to CASSDSAGATDTQYF.

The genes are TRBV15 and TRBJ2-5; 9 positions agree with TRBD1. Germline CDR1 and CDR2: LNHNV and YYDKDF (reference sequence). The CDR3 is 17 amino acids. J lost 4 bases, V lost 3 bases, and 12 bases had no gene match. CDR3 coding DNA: TGTGCCACCAGCAGTGAGACAGGGGGAAGAGATGGAGAGACCCAGTACTTC. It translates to CATSSETGGRDGETQYF.

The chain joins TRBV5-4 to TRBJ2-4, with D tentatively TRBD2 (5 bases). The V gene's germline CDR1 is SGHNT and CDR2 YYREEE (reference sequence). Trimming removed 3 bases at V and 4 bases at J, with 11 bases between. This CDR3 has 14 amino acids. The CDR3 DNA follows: TGTGCCAGCAGCTCTTGGACGGGGAAAAACATTCAGTACTTC. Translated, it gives CASSSWTGKNIQYF.

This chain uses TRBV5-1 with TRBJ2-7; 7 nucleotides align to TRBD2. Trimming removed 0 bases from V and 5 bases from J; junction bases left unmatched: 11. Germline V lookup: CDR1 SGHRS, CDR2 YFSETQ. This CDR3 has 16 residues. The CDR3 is CASSLAKTSQRDEQYF. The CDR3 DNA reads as TGCGCCAGCAGCTTGGCAAAGACTAGCCAGCGGGACGAGCAGTACTTC.